Each of the 17 T cell receptor beta chains below was sequenced from the same sample in a study of blood T cells in healthy people across ages. Next came a second PCR, run for about 7 to 12 cycles, which used a sample-barcoded 5' primer along with a J-beta primer mix. One entry per CDR3 protein results from TCRdb running MiXCR on the 5' RACE reads. The table includes under 700,000 distinct CDR3 sequences, 24% detected once. These same records also appear under a second study, on T cells of mothers and their children.

The sequenced sample was blood. The receptors derive from a boy between 10 and 17 years old in good health.

The J gene is TRBJ2-5, the V gene TRBV28, with 10 bases fitting TRBD2. V was clipped by 4 bases and J by 5 bases; unmatched bases: 10. From germline, CDR1 is MDHEN and CDR2 SYDVKM. The CDR3 length is 16 residues. CDR3 nucleotide sequence: TGTGCCAGCAGTTCCCCAGAGCTAGCGGGAGTTGAGACCCAGTACTTC. It codes for CASSSPELAGVETQYF.

CDR3 sequence (DNA): TGTGCCATCAGTGGGGCGGGATCCTACGAGCAGTACTTC. It encodes CAISGAGSYEQYF. This chain joins TRBV10-3 and TRBJ2-5; possible D gene TRBD2, 6 bases. The better agreement between TRBJ2-7 and the DNA end casts doubt on the J call. Looked up from germline, CDR1 is ENHRY and CDR2 is SYGVKD. This CDR3 region has 13 residues.

In its sample, this clonotype was seen a few times. The chain employs TRBV7-3 and TRBJ1-1; D remains unclear. CDR3 length: 12 amino acids. CDR1 is SGHTA and CDR2 is FQGTGA in the germline V gene. V dropped 4 bases and J dropped 3 bases, with 6 bases sitting between them. The CDR3 DNA reads TGTGCCAGCAGCTCTCGGGACACTGAAGCTTTCTTT. This codes for CASSSRDTEAFF.

The chain carries TRBV7-9 and TRBJ2-5, with 9 bases identical to TRBD2. Looked up from germline, CDR1 is SEHNR and CDR2 is FQNEAQ (reference sequence). CDR3 length: 16 residues. Trimming took 1 base from V and 6 from J; bases not matched to a gene: 9. CDR3: CASSLGVAGVSQTQYF. The CDR3 DNA reads TGTGCCAGCAGCTTAGGGGTAGCGGGAGTATCGCAGACCCAGTACTTC. Together with reference TRBV7-9 and TRBJ2-5, the CDR3 gives the full variable domain: DTGVSQNPRHKITKRGQNVTFRCDPISEHNRLYWYRQTLGQGPEFLTYFQNEAQLEKSRLLSDRFSAERPKGSFSTLEIQRTEQGDSAMYLCASSLGVAGVSQTQYFGPGTRLLVL.

This clonotype was seen only a few times. The chain combines TRBV7-8 with TRBJ1-6; D call uncertain. Per the germline V gene, CDR1 is SGHVS and CDR2 is FQNEAQ. The CDR3 runs 14 residues. Trimming pared 1 base from V and 4 bases from J, leaving 5 bases between. CDR3 sequence (DNA): TGTGCCAGCAGCTTAGAGAGATATAATTCACCCCTCCACTTT. Encoded protein: CASSLERYNSPLHF. The entire variable domain, with the rest obtained from reference TRBV7-8 and TRBJ1-6, is as follows: GAGVSQSPRYKVAKRGQDVALRCDPISGHVSLFWYQQALGQGPEFLTYFQNEAQLDKSGLPSDRFFAERPEGSVSTLKIQRTQQEDSAVYLCASSLERYNSPLHFGNGTRLTVT.

The J gene is TRBJ1-2, the V gene TRBV5-1, with 10 positions matching TRBD1. CDR1 is SGHRS and CDR2 is YFSETQ in the germline V gene. The J segment lost 5 bases and the V segment lost 0 bases, leaving 4 bases of the junction unmatched. The CDR3 has 15 residues. As DNA, the CDR3 is TGCGCCAGCAGCTTGGCCACGGACAGGGGGTATGGCTACACCTTC. Encoded protein: CASSLATDRGYGYTF.

This clonotype came up many times. A read error may be the cause here, since a much bigger clone is one base away. The J gene is TRBJ2-7, the V gene TRBV4-3; D is possibly TRBD2 (6 bases). The CDR3 is 15 residues long. Trimming shortened V by 0 bases and J by 0 bases, and 9 bases separated the two germline ends. Germline lookup yields CDR1 LGHNA and CDR2 YSLEER. Here the CDR3 reads CASSQEPAGSYEQYF. CDR3 DNA sequence: TGCGCCAGCAGCCAAGAACCAGCGGGCTCCTACGAGCAGTACTTC.

This chain joins TRBV12-3 or TRBV12-4 and TRBJ2-7, with 7 bases fitting TRBD2. The CDR3 runs 14 residues. With V trimmed by 5 bases and J by 6 bases, 10 bases remained unmatched. The CDR3 is CASSRLSGDAEQYF. The CDR3 region has the DNA TGTGCCAGCAGTCGGCTCAGCGGGGATGCCGAGCAGTACTTC.

The sample holds a few counts of this clonotype. The V and J genes are TRBV7-9 and TRBJ1-3; D unclear. There are 14 residues in the CDR3. V was cut by 1 base and J by 1 base, with 5 bases left in between. Germline V gene sequence: CDR1 SEHNR, CDR2 FQNEAQ (reference sequence). The DNA for the CDR3 is TGTGCCAGCAGCTTAGATACGTCTGGAAACACCATATATTTT. Translated: CASSLDTSGNTIYF.

This sequence joins TRBV5-1 and TRBJ2-7, with D perhaps matching TRBD1 (6 bases). The CDR3 contains 14 residues. The germline CDR1 and CDR2 sequences are SGHRS and YFSETQ. The ends were cut back, 2 bases at V and 2 bases at J, with 11 bases in the middle. CDR3 nucleotides: TGCGCCAGCAGCTTAACGGGACAAGCCTACGAGCAGTACTTC. This sequence encodes CASSLTGQAYEQYF.

V usage is TRBV18 and J usage is TRBJ2-5; D gene uncertain. V was cut by 5 bases and J by 4 bases, with 17 bases left in between. The germline CDR1 and CDR2 sequences are KGHSH and LQKENI. The CDR3 sequence is 15 residues long. CDR3 sequence: CASSSLANSRETQYF. The CDR3 DNA is TGTGCCAGCTCATCCCTGGCTAACTCAAGAGAGACCCAGTACTTC.

The chain uses TRBV12-3 or TRBV12-4 and TRBJ2-1, with TRBD2 matching over 8 bases. V dropped 6 bases and J dropped 3; count of bases not matched to a gene: 7. The CDR3 runs to 15 residues. The CDR3 reads CASSPSGGGYNEQFF. The DNA for the CDR3 is TGTGCCAGCAGCCCTTCCGGGGGGGGCTACAATGAGCAGTTCTTC.

This clonotype was detected a few times. The chain carries TRBV29-1 and TRBJ2-1; the match to TRBD2 covers 13 bases. The V and J ends lost 6 bases and 9 bases, in that order; junction bases with no gene match: 8. The germline V gene encodes CDR1 SQVTM and CDR2 ANQGSEA. The CDR3 extends over 14 amino acids. CDR3 DNA sequence: TGCAGCGTCCAAACTAGCGGGGGGGCGGGTGAGCAGTTCTTC. Protein sequence: CSVQTSGGAGEQFF.

This clonotype was detected only a few times. The chain has TRBV5-8 and TRBJ1-5; a possible D gene is TRBD1 (6 bases). The length of the CDR3 is 18 residues. The germline V gene encodes CDR1 SGHTS and CDR2 YDEGEE. V was pared by 0 bases and J by 4 bases, with 20 bases between. CDR3 nucleotide sequence: TGTGCCAGCAGCTTGGATCGGGGGGGGCTGGTGGCTAATCAGCCCCAGCATTTT. Amino acid sequence: CASSLDRGGLVANQPQHF.

V is TRBV5-4 and J is TRBJ1-1, with D unclear. The CDR3 has 13 residues. Trimming took 4 bases from V and 5 from J, leaving 12 bases between them. Germline CDR1 SGHNT, CDR2 YYREEE (reference sequence). Here the CDR3 DNA reads TGTGCCAGCAGCCCTCCGGGCCAGACTGAAGCTTTCTTT. Amino acid sequence: CASSPPGQTEAFF.

The rearrangement uses TRBV6-2 or TRBV6-3 and TRBJ2-6; 8 bases map to TRBD1. The CDR3 spans 16 residues. The junction had 7 bases not matched to a gene; V was cut back by 7 bases and J by 2 bases. CDR1 is MNHEY, CDR2 SVGEGT, per germline. The CDR3 DNA is TGTGCCAGCACCGGACAGGGTTTCCCTGGGGCCAACGTCCTGACTTTC. This encodes CASTGQGFPGANVLTF.

Details on this clonotype: A much larger clonotype is one base distant, so this may be a read error. V gene TRBV5-1 combines with J gene TRBJ1-1, with a possible D match to TRBD1 (5 bases). The CDR3 contains 16 residues. V lost 4 bases and J 4 bases, leaving 20 bases between the germline ends. CDR1 and CDR2 (germline): SGHRS, YFSETQ. The CDR3 DNA reads TGCGCCAGCAGCCCCCCTCGACCCGGGGCGAGCACTGAAGCTTTCTTT. Translating it yields CASSPPRPGASTEAFF.